These 3 T cell receptor beta chains were all obtained from the same sample, sequenced in a study of T cell responses to AZD1222 COVID-19 vaccine. Generated by immunoSEQ multiplex PCR, the TCRdb table keeps only in-frame clones and is missing some. Counted here are 150,000 or so clones, roughly 90% occurring once; the ten biggest clones make up approximately 1.5%. The sequenced sample was peripheral blood, obtained on day 0 of AZD1222 vaccination. These receptor sequences come from an adult in good health.

V usage is TRBV5-1 and J usage is TRBJ2-1; D might be TRBD1 or TRBD2, each matching 6 bases. Germline CDR1 is SGHRS and CDR2 is YFSETQ. Trimming took 4 bases from V and 2 from J, leaving 13 bases between them. The CDR3 has 15 amino acids. The DNA of the CDR3 is TGCGCCAGCAGCCCGGAGGGGGTTACCTACAATGAGCAGTTCTTC. It yields the protein CASSPEGVTYNEQFF.

This chain joins TRBV25-1 and TRBJ1-2; D is unresolved. CDR1 is MGHDK, CDR2 SYGVNS, per germline. This CDR3 region has 15 residues. The germline V and J ends were trimmed by 4 bases and 8 bases, with 20 bases remaining between them. The CDR3 nucleotides are TGTGCCAGCAGTGCCCCCGTAGGTGGTAGAAGGGGCTACACCTTC. Its translation is CASSAPVGGRRGYTF.

The rearrangement joins TRBV2 to TRBJ1-6; D is unresolved. V was trimmed by 5 bases and J by 0 bases, leaving 11 bases between them. The CDR3 covers 16 residues. In germline, CDR1 is SNHLY, CDR2 FYNNEI. CDR3 amino acids: CASSLDWSSYNSPLHF. DNA for the CDR3: TGTGCCAGCAGTTTGGACTGGAGCTCCTATAATTCACCCCTCCACTTT.